The clone carrying this T cell receptor (beta chain) was found a few times. The antigen remains undetermined. The gene names here belong to mouse. The CDR3 end is not reached by the read, which stops 4 residues before it; the germline J gene fills it in. This specimen belongs to a study of CD8+ T cells in alopecia areata. The wider study: C3H/HeJ donors aged about 6-12 months with spontaneous alopecia supplied skin grafted onto 7-10-week-old female C3H/HeJ mice.

The sorting of pooled cutaneous lymph node cells relied on CD4, CD8alpha, NKG2D, NKG2ACE and other markers. RNA, once extracted, was reverse transcribed into cDNA for use as the sequencing template. Clones were read by immunoSEQ multiplex PCR, and TCRdb kept only the in-frame ones, dropping some. The table lists approximately 280,000 clones, no singletons, with less than 1.5% in the top ten. Overall study results and limits: The study found TCR sharing across patients less clear than in mice, possibly for HLA reasons.

Trimming shortened V by 3 bases and J by 1 base, and 7 bases separated the two germline ends. CDR3 length equals 13 residues. Germline CDR1 NSHNY, CDR2 SYGAGN. V gene TRBV13-1 combines with J gene TRBJ1-2, with unresolved D. This receptor was taken from a C3H/HeJ mouse with alopecia areata. Mouse strain MHC haplotype: H2-k. Sequencing input: CD4+ T cells sorted from a lymph node. The CDR3 here is CASSVTINSDYTF. The sequenced CDR3 bases are TGTGCCAGCAGTGTGACAATAAACTCC.